The present TCR beta chain was sequenced within a study of T cells after yellow fever vaccination (dated by TCRdb to between 2018 and 2021). Background for the entire study: The SMART-Seq v4 Ultra Low Input RNA kit was used to prepare libraries from fractions with low cell numbers. To track T-cell clones before and after primary and booster YFV17D yellow fever vaccination, bulk TCR alpha and beta repertoires were sequenced longitudinally. The cohort comprised two healthy male donors, one aged 18 to 30 and one aged 30 to 40 years. Bulk PBMC replicates and cell subsets were isolated from blood drawn at multiple timepoints before and after both primary and secondary immunization. The full study reports these points: Most clones expanded after primary vaccination were re-detected after the booster (96% of CD4 and roughly 87% of CD8), suggesting broad memory maintenance. A small share of clonotypes was detected in both CD4 and CD8 compartments, with the overlap likely arising from convergent recombination. Because abundant contaminating clonotypes from the bulk population could be contained in FACS-sorted repertoires, computational filtering was required. Compared with the primary T-cell response, the secondary T-cell response was weaker but faster, peaking on day 5 rather than day 15. Only a couple of donors were included in the study, so the extent to which the findings can be generalized is limited.

According to the study, the label for this sample's treatment or condition signals: live attenuated yellow fever vaccine strain. At every blood-draw timepoint, two biological replicates of bulk PBMCs were collected. PBMCs were isolated from peripheral blood using a standard Ficoll-Paque protocol. TriZol was used to extract RNA from bulk PBMCs, CD4 and CD8 fractions, and dextramer-positive and dextramer-negative fractions. TCRdb lists the instrument as Illumina NovaSeq 6000. Synthesis of TCR cDNA relied on 5'RACE template switching, a step that introduced a universal primer site along with unique molecular identifiers. cDNA synthesis was primed from both the TCR alpha and TCR beta constant segments. Libraries were amplified in two PCR steps, with sample barcodes and sequencing adapters added in the second step. Sequencing of the libraries was done on either Illumina HiSeq 2500 (2x100 bp) or NovaSeq (2x150 bp). Regarding the original processing steps: Reads were demultiplexed and collapsed into UMI consensus sequences with MIGEC, and V(D)J alignment was performed with MiXCR. Clonotypes responding to the vaccine were identified with edgeR on replicate PBMC samples, with the criteria of FDR below 0.01 and a log2 fold change above 5 up to day 15. Each bulk clonotype received a CD4 or CD8 identity based on whether the sequenced CD4 or CD8 repertoire contained that clonotype at higher abundance. Starting from the raw public reads, TCRdb applied fastp trimming at Q25, assembled clones with MiXCR and retained in-frame beta chains. Identical CDR3 protein sequences are pooled into one entry, listed with their most common genes and DNA. These V and J calls derive from TCRdb rather than the authors' analysis. For this sample the table gives approximately 240,000 distinct CDR3 sequences, of which 3.6% were detected only once. The top ten clonotypes cover 15% to 20% of the sample.

The germline V gene supplies CDR1 SNHLY and CDR2 FYNNEI. The CDR3 numbers 14 residues from cysteine through phenylalanine. Only the CDR3 DNA is retained, 42 bases long and in frame from the first base. The junction shows trimming of 5 bases on V and 6 bases on J, plus 13 bases between the germline ends. This clonotype was seen repeatedly, ten times or more. Which antigen it targets is not known. No clone much larger than this one lies a single base away; base qualities are absent. Specimen: PBMCs, collected 15 days after the yellow fever booster vaccination. The sequence joins TRBV2 to TRBJ2-2; 6 matching bases give a weak D call of TRBD1. The receptor's source is a man between 18 and 29 years old who received the YFV17D yellow fever vaccine. The DNA sequence is as follows: TGTGCCAGCAGTTACACAGGGTGGGCCGGGGAGCTGTTTTTT. This sequence encodes CASSYTGWAGELFF. Extended through the reference TRBV2 and TRBJ2-2 proteins, this CDR3 yields the full variable domain: EPEVTQTPSHQVTQMGQEVILRCVPISNHLYFYWYRQILGQKVEFLVSFYNNEISEKSEIFDDQFSVERPDGSNFTLKIRSTKLEDSAMYFCASSYTGWAGELFFGEGSRLTVL.